This TCR beta chain came from a study of technical replicates of blood from several donors. Data came from immunoSEQ multiplex PCR; TCRdb stores just in-frame clones and leaves some out. The data show around 68,000 clones, 91% seen once. This CDR3 spans 15 amino acids. Germline values: CDR1 SGHVS, CDR2 FQNEAQ. V lost 7 bases to trimming and J lost 8 bases; unmatched junction nucleotides: 8. Material: T cells isolated from PBMCs. The chain combines TRBV7-8 with TRBJ2-2, with 12 bases lining up with TRBD1. The source is a human donor in good health. Some clones in this sample may be carry-over from other donors' samples. CDR3 bases: TGTGCCAGCACCCGTAGGGACAGGGGGCGGGGGGAGCTGTTTTTT. This encodes CASTRRDRGRGELFF.